The TCR beta chain under discussion was sequenced for a study of T cell responses to AZD1222 COVID-19 vaccine. Study-wide results and caveats: In a largely white British group with more females than males, clonal diversity was possibly underestimated.

Trimming pared 5 bases from V and 6 bases from J, leaving 20 bases between. In germline, CDR1 is SGHTA, CDR2 FQGNSA. The CDR3 is 16 residues long. Regarding this clone: Its antigen is unidentified.

Sequencing was performed with immunoSEQ multiplex PCR; in TCRdb, only in-frame clones are kept and a portion is missing. Among about 120,000 clones, 75% to 95% were seen once, and the ten largest hold about 5.3%. The receptor was isolated from an adult in good health. The gene calls are TRBV7-2 and TRBJ2-1; the D gene could be TRBD1 or TRBD2 (6 bases each). The source material was peripheral blood, sampled on day 0 of AZD1222 vaccination. CDR3 sequence reads: CASSPDGGARSNEQFF. CDR3 nucleotide sequence: TGTGCCAGCAGCCCGGACGGGGGCGCAAGGAGCAATGAGCAGTTCTTC.